A selection of T cell receptor beta chains follows, all from one sample in a study of control samples from healthy donors and cancer patients. Profiled with immunoSEQ multiplex PCR; TCRdb holds only in-frame clones, not every one. The sample consists of some 150,000 clones, 96% of them appearing once. Sequenced material: blood. The receptors were gathered from a woman aged 25 to 45 in good health. Each CDR3 is given with its conserved first and last residue. Fields, in order: clone size, V gene, D gene, J gene, CDR3 length, CDR3 DNA, CDR3 protein. A D gene is named only where the DNA matches it firmly. Size is stated for part of the rows, as once, few or many counts, or as a class when the clone is expanded.

size: few; V: TRBV5-4; D: NA; J: TRBJ2-7; length: 17; DNA: TGTGCCAGCAGCTTGCCACAAGAAGACATCAACTCCTACGAGCAGTACTTC; CDR3: CASSLPQEDINSYEQYF
size: NA; V: TRBV5-1; D: NA; J: TRBJ1-1; length: 14; DNA: TGCGCCAGCAGCTTTAAGGGGGAGAACACTGAAGCTTTCTTT; CDR3: CASSFKGENTEAFF
size: NA; V: TRBV5-1; D: TRBD1; J: TRBJ2-1; length: 15; DNA: TGCGCCAGCAGCTTTTTTGGGACAGAGGACAATGAGCAGTTCTTC; CDR3: CASSFFGTEDNEQFF
size: NA; V: TRBV5-6; D: NA; J: TRBJ2-7; length: 13; DNA: TGTGCCAGCAGCTGGTACTCCACCTACGAGCAGTACTTC; CDR3: CASSWYSTYEQYF
size: NA; V: TRBV15; D: TRBD2; J: TRBJ2-7; length: 15; DNA: TGTGCCACCAGCAGGGGACTAGCGGGAGGGCGCGAGCAGTACTTC; CDR3: CATSRGLAGGREQYF
size: NA; V: TRBV20-1; D: NA; J: TRBJ2-7; length: 13; DNA: TGCAGTGCTAGTATCCAGGGTTCCTACGAGCAGTACTTC; CDR3: CSASIQGSYEQYF
size: NA; V: TRBV5-6; D: NA; J: TRBJ2-2; length: 16; DNA: TGTGCCAGCAGCAGGGCAGGGGTCGCGAACACCGGGGAGCTGTTTTTT; CDR3: CASSRAGVANTGELFF
size: NA; V: TRBV5-1; D: NA; J: TRBJ2-7; length: 13; DNA: TGCGCCAGCAGCTTGGCCGGAAGTGTCGAGCAGTACTTC; CDR3: CASSLAGSVEQYF
size: once; V: TRBV10-2; D: NA; J: TRBJ2-7; length: 13; DNA: TGCGCCAGCAGTGAGTCGCGGGACTACGAGCAGTACTTC; CDR3: CASSESRDYEQYF
size: once; V: TRBV6-1; D: NA; J: TRBJ1-6; length: 14; DNA: TGTGCCAGCAGTGATGCCAACTATAATTCACCCCTCCACTTT; CDR3: CASSDANYNSPLHF
size: NA; V: TRBV3-1/TRBV3-2; D: TRBD1; J: TRBJ1-3; length: 13; DNA: TGTGCCAGCAGACAGGGGGCTGGAAACACCATATATTTT; CDR3: CASRQGAGNTIYF
size: NA; V: TRBV5-1; D: NA; J: TRBJ1-1; length: 12; DNA: TGCGCCAGCAGTCAAACGGGGACTGAAGCTTTCTTT; CDR3: CASSQTGTEAFF
size: NA; V: TRBV30; D: TRBD1; J: TRBJ1-1; length: 13; DNA: TGTGCCTGGAGGGACAGGGCTAACACTGAAGCTTTCTTT; CDR3: CAWRDRANTEAFF
size: NA; V: TRBV6-5; D: NA; J: TRBJ1-2; length: 14; DNA: TGTGCCAGCAGTCAGGTGGAGGGGCACTATGGCTACACCTTC; CDR3: CASSQVEGHYGYTF
size: NA; V: TRBV5-4; D: NA; J: TRBJ2-1; length: 17; DNA: TGTGCCAGCAGCTTGGAGCTAGGAGGCAGTTCCTACAATGAGCAGTTCTTC; CDR3: CASSLELGGSSYNEQFF
size: once; V: TRBV6-5; D: NA; J: TRBJ1-1; length: 13; DNA: TGTGCCAGCAGTCGTTTGGGGAACACTGAAGCTTTCTTT; CDR3: CASSRLGNTEAFF
size: NA; V: TRBV9; D: NA; J: TRBJ2-5; length: 14; DNA: TGTGCCAGCAGCGCAGGGGACTGGGGGGAGACCCAGTACTTC; CDR3: CASSAGDWGETQYF
size: NA; V: TRBV28; D: TRBD1; J: TRBJ2-7; length: 15; DNA: TGTGCCAGCAGTAAGTCGGGACAGGGCTCCTACGAGCAGTACTTC; CDR3: CASSKSGQGSYEQYF